Below, 20 T cell receptor beta chains from the same sample are listed, as sequenced in a study of blood T cell repertoires in COVID-19. Here immunoSEQ multiplex PCR was the method, and the copy in TCRdb shows in-frame clones only, minus some. The data contain over 200,000 clones, roughly 92% of them singletons. Input material: peripheral blood. These receptors were collected from a man in his sixties with COVID-19, enrolled during active disease.

The rearrangement joins TRBV7-2 to TRBJ1-4; D call uncertain. This CDR3 contains 14 residues. Trimming stripped 2 bases from V and 5 bases from J, with 9 bases between. Germline values: CDR1 SGHTA, CDR2 FQGNSA. The CDR3 here is CASSLFGQNEKLFF. The CDR3 nucleotides are TGTGCCAGCAGCTTATTTGGGCAGAATGAAAAACTGTTTTTT.

This chain uses TRBV18 with TRBJ1-6; TRBD1 agrees at 7 bases. Germline loops: CDR1 KGHSH, CDR2 LQKENI. The CDR3 totals 18 residues. Germline trimming cut 6 bases from V and 2 bases from J; bases unmatched to any gene: 13. The CDR3 loop is CASSSSPGQQTYNSPLHF. The CDR3 DNA reads TGTGCCAGCTCGTCTTCTCCGGGACAGCAAACCTATAATTCACCCCTCCACTTT.

Only a few counts were recorded for this clone. The chain carries TRBV7-6 and TRBJ1-6; D is perhaps TRBD1 (5 bases). CDR1 is SGHVS, CDR2 FNYEAQ, per germline. Trimming cost V 3 bases and J 3 bases, with 9 bases left between them. The CDR3 loop spans 15 amino acids. DNA for the CDR3: TGTGCCAGCAGCTTCGGGGGGGACTATAATTCACCCCTCCACTTT. Encoded protein: CASSFGGDYNSPLHF.

This chain connects TRBV18 to TRBJ1-5; a possible D gene is TRBD1 (6 bases). CDR3 length: 16 residues. Between the trimmed V and J ends, which lost 4 bases and 0 bases, there was a span of 13 bases. The V gene's germline CDR1 is KGHSH and CDR2 LQKENI. The CDR3 DNA reads TGTGCCAGCTCACTTTCCGGACAGAATAGCAATCAGCCCCAGCATTTT. Translated, it gives CASSLSGQNSNQPQHF.

CDR3 sequence (DNA): TGTGCCAGCAGTTACAGGGGCGGGAGAAGCACAGATACGCAGTATTTT. Protein sequence: CASSYRGGRSTDTQYF. This chain joins TRBV6-5 and TRBJ2-3; 7 nucleotides line up with TRBD2. CDR3 length: 16 amino acids. Unmatched junction bases numbered 5, after V lost 2 bases and J lost 0 bases. Germline-derived CDR1 and CDR2 are MNHEY and SVGAGI.

The chain combines TRBV7-2 with TRBJ1-5; possible D gene TRBD1, 6 bases. Germline V lookup: CDR1 SGHTA, CDR2 FQGNSA. The CDR3 runs 15 residues. Deletions cut 2 bases from V and 5 bases from J, with 13 bases between. The DNA of the CDR3 is TGTGCCAGCAGCTTATTCACAGGGCGGGATCAGCCCCAGCATTTT. Translated, it gives CASSLFTGRDQPQHF.

The CDR3 loop is CASSPRRDRNYEQYF. The CDR3 DNA sequence: TGTGCCAGCTCACCTCGCCGGGACAGGAACTACGAGCAGTACTTC. The chain couples TRBV18 to TRBJ2-7, with 8 nucleotides matching TRBD1. Looked up from germline, CDR1 is KGHSH and CDR2 is LQKENI. Trimming took 3 bases from V and 3 from J; bases not matched to a gene: 7. The CDR3 has 15 residues.

The chain joins TRBV5-1 to TRBJ2-3; TRBD2 matches at 16 bases. This CDR3 has 18 amino acids. The germline gives CDR1 SGHRS, CDR2 YFSETQ. Trimming cost V 0 bases and J 4 bases; bases outside gene matches: 5. CDR3 sequence (DNA): TGCGCCAGCAGCTTGGGGGGACTAGCGGGAGGGCCTCCAGATACGCAGTATTTT. Translated, it gives CASSLGGLAGGPPDTQYF. Full variable domain (remainder filled in from reference TRBV5-1 and TRBJ2-3): KAGVTQTPRYLIKTRGQQVTLSCSPISGHRSVSWYQQTPGQGLQFLFEYFSETQRNKGNFPGRFSGRQFSNSRSEMNVSTLELGDSALYLCASSLGGLAGGPPDTQYFGPGTRLTVL.

The J gene is TRBJ1-3, the V gene TRBV9; 7 bases align to TRBD1. CDR1 is SGDLS, CDR2 YYNGEE, per germline. The length of the CDR3 is 16 residues. V lost 4 bases and J lost 0; bases outside the gene matches: 7. The CDR3 DNA follows: TGTGCCAGCAGCCCGAACCAGGGGGTCTCTGGAAACACCATATATTTT. Translating gives CASSPNQGVSGNTIYF.

The gene calls are TRBV5-4 and TRBJ2-7, with D possibly matching TRBD1 (5 bases). V lost 4 bases and J lost 3, with 14 bases in between. The CDR3 extends over 14 amino acids. Germline V gene lookup returns CDR1 SGHNT and CDR2 YYREEE (reference sequence). This chain's CDR3 is CASSPDSSYYEQYF. The CDR3 bases are TGTGCCAGCAGCCCTGACAGCTCGTACTACGAGCAGTACTTC.

The chain carries TRBV30 and TRBJ1-2; 7 bases are shared with TRBD1. From germline, CDR1 is GTSNPN and CDR2 SVGIG (reference sequence). The CDR3 runs to 15 residues. V lost 1 base to trimming and J lost 4 bases; unmatched junction nucleotides: 9. In DNA, the CDR3 is TGTGCCTGGAGTGGGTTCGGGACAGAGACCTATGGCTACACCTTC. Translation gives CAWSGFGTETYGYTF.

The chain is built from TRBV6-5 and TRBJ1-5; a possible D gene is TRBD1 (5 bases). The CDR3 is 15 residues long. V was cut by 6 bases and J by 0 bases, with 12 bases left in between. Per the germline V gene, CDR1 is MNHEY and CDR2 is SVGAGI. The CDR3 DNA is TGTGCCAGCAGGTCGACGGGGGGTAGCAATCAGCCCCAGCATTTT. Translation gives CASRSTGGSNQPQHF.

CDR3 amino acids: CATSDTGQSAGELFF. DNA for the CDR3: TGTGCCACCAGTGATACGGGACAGTCTGCCGGGGAGCTGTTTTTT. The chain combines TRBV24-1 with TRBJ2-2; 7 nucleotides agree with TRBD1. CDR3 length: 15 residues. Trimming removed 3 bases from V and 6 bases from J; junction bases left unmatched: 6. The germline CDR1 and CDR2 sequences are KGHDR and SFDVKD.

J is TRBJ1-4 and V is TRBV2; D may be TRBD1 (5 bases). The germline CDR1 and CDR2 sequences are SNHLY and FYNNEI. V gave up 6 bases and J gave up 5 bases, with 16 bases separating them. The CDR3 sequence is 15 residues long. The CDR3 sequence is CASRVGGVRNEKLFF. The CDR3 DNA is TGTGCCAGCAGGGTCGGGGGTGTTCGGAATGAAAAACTGTTTTTT.

CDR3 nucleotides: TGTGCCAGCAGCTTAGGGAGTAGCGGGGGGGTGCATGAGCAGTTCTTC. Its protein is CASSLGSSGGVHEQFF. This chain connects TRBV13 to TRBJ2-1, with TRBD2 matching over 11 bases. In germline, CDR1 is PRHDT, CDR2 FYEKMQ (reference sequence). Germline trimming cut 0 bases from V and 8 bases from J; bases unmatched to any gene: 6. The CDR3 covers 16 residues.

This chain links TRBV9 with TRBJ1-6, with D unclear. V was pared by 0 bases and J by 6 bases, with 10 bases between. Germline CDR1 and CDR2: SGDLS and YYNGEE. This CDR3 region has 15 residues. The DNA for the CDR3 is TGTGCCAGCAGCGTAGTCTCAGGAGGTAATTCACCCCTCCACTTT. Translated: CASSVVSGGNSPLHF.

This chain connects TRBV20-1 to TRBJ2-7; unclear D gene. There are 11 residues in the CDR3. With 8 bases removed from V and 9 bases from J, the gap between germline ends came to 17 bases. Looked up from germline, CDR1 is DFQATT and CDR2 is SNEGSKA (reference sequence). The CDR3 DNA sequence: TGCAGTTTAGCTCCTGGTGTAGTGCAGTACTTC. Its translation is CSLAPGVVQYF.

This chain uses TRBV6-6 with TRBJ1-2, with TRBD1 as a possible D gene (5 bases). The CDR3 sequence is 13 residues long. Germline V CDR1 and CDR2: MNHNY, SVGAGI (reference sequence). The ends were cut back, 6 bases at V and 3 bases at J, with 11 bases in the middle. Written as DNA, the CDR3 is TGTGCCAGCAGCTCCACAGGAGACTATGGCTACACCTTC. Translating it yields CASSSTGDYGYTF.

CDR3 amino acids: CASSLPGDYGYTF. CDR3 in DNA: TGTGCCAGCAGCTTGCCGGGGGACTATGGCTACACCTTC. V gene TRBV5-4 combines with J gene TRBJ1-2; a possible D gene is TRBD1 (5 bases). Germline V gives CDR1 SGHNT, CDR2 YYREEE (reference sequence). The CDR3 extends over 13 amino acids. Between the trimmed V and J ends, which lost 1 base and 3 bases, there was a span of 7 bases.

The chain recombines TRBV6-6 with TRBJ1-2; D is ambiguous. Deletions cut 0 bases from V and 5 bases from J, with 13 bases between. The V gene's germline CDR1 is MNHNY and CDR2 SVGAGI (reference sequence). The CDR3 consists of 15 residues. CDR3 in DNA: TGTGCCAGCAGTTACTCATATCAGGAAAATTATGGCTACACCTTC. It translates to CASSYSYQENYGYTF.